Presented here are 3 T cell receptor beta chains from one specimen sequenced in a study of cytomegalovirus exposure and HLA in healthy donors. In the PCR, 60 Vbeta and 13 Jbeta primers were used. The assay was immunoSEQ multiplex PCR, and TCRdb's table has in-frame clones only and misses some. The sample lists around 110,000 clones; around three quarters were seen once. Sequencing was done on a sample of PBMCs. The receptors here all came from a man younger than 45 in good health and CMV-seropositive.

The chain combines TRBV30 with TRBJ1-3; no definite D call. V gave up 2 bases and J gave up 3 bases, with 8 bases separating them. The CDR3 runs to 13 residues. The germline CDR1 and CDR2 sequences are GTSNPN and SVGIG (reference sequence). The CDR3 sequence: CAWSLPGGNTIYF. The CDR3 DNA reads TGTGCCTGGAGTCTCCCAGGTGGAAACACCATATATTTT.

The V and J genes are TRBV7-2 and TRBJ2-7, with 7 bases aligning to TRBD2. The germline V gene encodes CDR1 SGHTA and CDR2 FQGNSA. The CDR3 totals 13 residues. The V and J ends lost 4 bases and 4 bases, in that order; junction bases with no gene match: 4. CDR3 sequence (DNA): TGTGCCAGCAGCTGGGGGGGACCATACGAGCAGTACTTC. Protein sequence: CASSWGGPYEQYF.

This rearrangement joins TRBV19 to TRBJ2-5; 13 nucleotides agree with TRBD2. The CDR3 contains 16 residues. V lost 2 bases to trimming and J lost 8 bases; unmatched junction nucleotides: 8. Germline V gene lookup returns CDR1 LNHDA and CDR2 SQIVND (reference sequence). For the CDR3, the DNA is TGTGCCAGTAGTATACGAGGACTAGCGGGAGTAGCTACCCAGTACTTC. It is translated as CASSIRGLAGVATQYF.